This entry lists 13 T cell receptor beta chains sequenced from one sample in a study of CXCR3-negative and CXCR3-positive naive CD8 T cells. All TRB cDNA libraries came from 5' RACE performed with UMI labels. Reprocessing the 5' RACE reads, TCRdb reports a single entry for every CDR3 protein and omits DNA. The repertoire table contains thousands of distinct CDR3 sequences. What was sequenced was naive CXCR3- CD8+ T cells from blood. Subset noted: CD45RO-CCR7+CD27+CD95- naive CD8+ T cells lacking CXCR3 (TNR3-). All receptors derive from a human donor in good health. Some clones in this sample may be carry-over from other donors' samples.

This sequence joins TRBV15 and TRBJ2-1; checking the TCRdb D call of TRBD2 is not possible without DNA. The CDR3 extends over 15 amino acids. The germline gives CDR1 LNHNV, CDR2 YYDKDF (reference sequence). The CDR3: CATRGLSPPSNEQFF.

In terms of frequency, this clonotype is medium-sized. The CDR3 sequence: CASSPGGGSFF. The chain recombines TRBV28 with TRBJ1-1; lacking DNA, the TRBD1 call made by TCRdb goes unchecked. CDR3 length: 11 residues. Germline V gene lookup returns CDR1 MDHEN and CDR2 SYDVKM.

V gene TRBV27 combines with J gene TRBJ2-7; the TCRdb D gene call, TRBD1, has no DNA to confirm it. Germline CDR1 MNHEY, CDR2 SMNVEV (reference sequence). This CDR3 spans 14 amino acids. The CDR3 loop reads CASRAPGQGYEQYF.

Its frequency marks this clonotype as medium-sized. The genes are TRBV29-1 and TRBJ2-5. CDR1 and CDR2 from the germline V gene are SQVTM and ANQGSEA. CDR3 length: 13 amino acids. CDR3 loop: CSVVEPNQETQYF. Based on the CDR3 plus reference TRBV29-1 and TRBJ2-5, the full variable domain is SAVISQKPSRDICQRGTSLTIQCQVDSQVTMMFWYRQQPGQSLTLIATANQGSEATYESGFVIDKFPISRPNLTFSTLTVSNMSPEDSSIYLCSVVEPNQETQYFGPGTRLLVL.

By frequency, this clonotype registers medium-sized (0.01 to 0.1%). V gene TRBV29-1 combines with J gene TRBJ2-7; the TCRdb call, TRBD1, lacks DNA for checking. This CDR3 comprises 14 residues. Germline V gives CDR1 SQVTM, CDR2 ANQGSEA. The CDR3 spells CSVEEGDRVYEQYF.

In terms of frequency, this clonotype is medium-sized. This CDR3 is CSVGGGEVNTEAFF. The V and J genes are TRBV29-1 and TRBJ1-1. Germline CDR1 and CDR2: SQVTM and ANQGSEA. There are 14 residues in the CDR3. Full variable domain (outside the CDR3, taken from reference TRBV29-1 and TRBJ1-1): SAVISQKPSRDICQRGTSLTIQCQVDSQVTMMFWYRQQPGQSLTLIATANQGSEATYESGFVIDKFPISRPNLTFSTLTVSNMSPEDSSIYLCSVGGGEVNTEAFFGQGTRLTVV.

The CDR3: CASSEWVGGPSETQYF. The rearrangement uses TRBV28 and TRBJ2-5; as DNA is missing, the TRBD2 call by TCRdb cannot be tested. The CDR3 loop spans 16 amino acids. CDR1 and CDR2 (germline): MDHEN, SYDVKM.

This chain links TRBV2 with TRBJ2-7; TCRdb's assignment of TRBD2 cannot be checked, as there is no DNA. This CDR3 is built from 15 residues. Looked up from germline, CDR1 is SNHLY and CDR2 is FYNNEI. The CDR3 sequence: CASRRVAGEFYEQYF.

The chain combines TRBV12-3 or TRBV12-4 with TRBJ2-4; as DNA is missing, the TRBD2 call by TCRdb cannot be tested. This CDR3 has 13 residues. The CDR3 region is CASRALGGGIQYF.

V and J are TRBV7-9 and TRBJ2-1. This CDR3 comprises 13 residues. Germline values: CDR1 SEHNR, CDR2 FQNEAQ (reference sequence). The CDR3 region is CASSLYEEHEQFF.

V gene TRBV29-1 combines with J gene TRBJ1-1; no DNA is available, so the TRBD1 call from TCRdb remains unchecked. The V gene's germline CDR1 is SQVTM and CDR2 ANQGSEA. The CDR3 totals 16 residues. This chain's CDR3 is CSVLIPGQPPNTEAFF.

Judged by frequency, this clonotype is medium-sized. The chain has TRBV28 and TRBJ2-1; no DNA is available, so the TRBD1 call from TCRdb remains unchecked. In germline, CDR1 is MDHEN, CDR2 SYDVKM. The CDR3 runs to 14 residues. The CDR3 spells CASSFGQEYNEQFF.

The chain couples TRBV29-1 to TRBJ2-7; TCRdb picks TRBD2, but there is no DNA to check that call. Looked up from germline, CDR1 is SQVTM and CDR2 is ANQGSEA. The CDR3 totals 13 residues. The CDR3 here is CSVGLAGAYEQYF.